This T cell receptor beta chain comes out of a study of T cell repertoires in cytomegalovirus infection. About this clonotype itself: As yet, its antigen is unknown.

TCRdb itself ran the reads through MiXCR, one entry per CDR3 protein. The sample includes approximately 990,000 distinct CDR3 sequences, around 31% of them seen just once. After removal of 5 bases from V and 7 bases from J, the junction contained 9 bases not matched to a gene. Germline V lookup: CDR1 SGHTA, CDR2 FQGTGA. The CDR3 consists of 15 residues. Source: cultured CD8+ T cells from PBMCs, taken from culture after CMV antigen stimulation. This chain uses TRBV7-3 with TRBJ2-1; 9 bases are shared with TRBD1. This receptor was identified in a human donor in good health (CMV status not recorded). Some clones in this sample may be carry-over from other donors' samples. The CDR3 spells CASSRGQGTRNEQFF. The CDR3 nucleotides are TGTGCCAGCAGCCGGGGACAGGGTACGAGAAATGAGCAGTTCTTC. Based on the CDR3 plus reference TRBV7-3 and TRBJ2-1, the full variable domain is GAGVSQTPSNKVTEKGKYVELRCDPISGHTALYWYRQSLGQGPEFLIYFQGTGAADDSGLPNDRFFAVRPEGSVSTLKIQRTERGDSAVYLCASSRGQGTRNEQFFGPGTRLTVL.